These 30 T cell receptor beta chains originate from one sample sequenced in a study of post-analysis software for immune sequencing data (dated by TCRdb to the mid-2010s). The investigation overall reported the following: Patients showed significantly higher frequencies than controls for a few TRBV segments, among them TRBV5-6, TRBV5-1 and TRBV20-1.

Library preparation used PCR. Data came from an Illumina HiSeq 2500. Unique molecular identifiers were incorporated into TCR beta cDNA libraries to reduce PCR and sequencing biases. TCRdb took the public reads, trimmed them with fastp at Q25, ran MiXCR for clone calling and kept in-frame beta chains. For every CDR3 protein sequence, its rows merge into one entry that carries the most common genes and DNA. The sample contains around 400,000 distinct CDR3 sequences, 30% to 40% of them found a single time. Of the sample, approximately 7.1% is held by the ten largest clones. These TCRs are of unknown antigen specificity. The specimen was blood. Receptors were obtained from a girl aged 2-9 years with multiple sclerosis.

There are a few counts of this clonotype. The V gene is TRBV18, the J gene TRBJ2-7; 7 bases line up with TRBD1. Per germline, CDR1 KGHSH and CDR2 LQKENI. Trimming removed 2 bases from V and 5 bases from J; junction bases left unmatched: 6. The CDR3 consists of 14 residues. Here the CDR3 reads CASSPVGGTDEQYF. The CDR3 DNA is TGTGCCAGCTCACCAGTAGGGGGCACGGACGAGCAGTACTTC.

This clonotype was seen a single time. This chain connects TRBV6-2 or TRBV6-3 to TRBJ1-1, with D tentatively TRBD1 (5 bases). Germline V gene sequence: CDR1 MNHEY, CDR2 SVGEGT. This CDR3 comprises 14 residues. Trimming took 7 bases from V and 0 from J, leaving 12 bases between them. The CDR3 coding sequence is TGTGCCAGCAACCCCAGGGCGGTGAACACTGAAGCTTTCTTT. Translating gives CASNPRAVNTEAFF.

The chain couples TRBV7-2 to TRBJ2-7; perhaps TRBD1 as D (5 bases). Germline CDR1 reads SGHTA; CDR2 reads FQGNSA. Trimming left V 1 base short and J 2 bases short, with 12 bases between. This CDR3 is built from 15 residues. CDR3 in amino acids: CASSLVSQGTYEQYF. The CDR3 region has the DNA TGTGCCAGCAGCTTAGTGAGCCAGGGAACCTACGAGCAGTACTTC.

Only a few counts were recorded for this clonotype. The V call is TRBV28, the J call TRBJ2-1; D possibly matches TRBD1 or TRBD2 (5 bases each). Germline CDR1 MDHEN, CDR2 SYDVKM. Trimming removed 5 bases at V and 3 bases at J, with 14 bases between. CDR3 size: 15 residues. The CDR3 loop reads CASSQLGDYYNEQFF. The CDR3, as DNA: TGTGCCAGCAGTCAACTAGGGGATTACTACAATGAGCAGTTCTTC. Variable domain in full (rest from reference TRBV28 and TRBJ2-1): DVKVTQSSRYLVKRTGEKVFLECVQDMDHENMFWYRQDPGLGLRLIYFSYDVKMKEKGDIPEGYSVSREKKERFSLILESASTNQTSMYLCASSQLGDYYNEQFFGPGTRLTVL.

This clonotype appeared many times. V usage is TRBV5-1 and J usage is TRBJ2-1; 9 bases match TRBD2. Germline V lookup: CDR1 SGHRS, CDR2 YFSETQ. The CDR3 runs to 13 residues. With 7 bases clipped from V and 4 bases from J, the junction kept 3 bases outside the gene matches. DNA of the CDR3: TGCGCCAGCCGACTAGCGGTGTACAATGAGCAGTTCTTC. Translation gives CASRLAVYNEQFF.

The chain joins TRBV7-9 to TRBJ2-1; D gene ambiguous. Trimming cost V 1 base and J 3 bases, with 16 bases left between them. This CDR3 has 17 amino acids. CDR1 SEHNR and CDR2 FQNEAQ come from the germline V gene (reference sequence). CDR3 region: CASSLEDTARIYNEQFF. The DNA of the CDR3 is TGTGCCAGCAGCTTAGAGGATACAGCGAGGATCTACAATGAGCAGTTCTTC. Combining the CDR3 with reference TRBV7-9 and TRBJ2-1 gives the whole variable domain DTGVSQNPRHKITKRGQNVTFRCDPISEHNRLYWYRQTLGQGPEFLTYFQNEAQLEKSRLLSDRFSAERPKGSFSTLEIQRTEQGDSAMYLCASSLEDTARIYNEQFFGPGTRLTVL.

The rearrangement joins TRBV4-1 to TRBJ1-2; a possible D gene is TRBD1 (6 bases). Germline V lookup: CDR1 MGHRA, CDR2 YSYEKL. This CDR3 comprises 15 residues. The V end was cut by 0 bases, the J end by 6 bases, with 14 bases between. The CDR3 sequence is CASSQEEGQGNGYTF. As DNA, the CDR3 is TGCGCCAGCAGCCAAGAAGAGGGACAAGGGAATGGCTACACCTTC.

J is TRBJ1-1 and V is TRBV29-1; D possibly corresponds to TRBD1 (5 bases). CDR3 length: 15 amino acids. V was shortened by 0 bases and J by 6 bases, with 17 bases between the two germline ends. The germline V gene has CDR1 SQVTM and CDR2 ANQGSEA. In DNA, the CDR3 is TGCAGCGTTGAAGATCCGGGGGGGTTATCGGCTGAAGCTTTCTTT. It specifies CSVEDPGGLSAEAFF.

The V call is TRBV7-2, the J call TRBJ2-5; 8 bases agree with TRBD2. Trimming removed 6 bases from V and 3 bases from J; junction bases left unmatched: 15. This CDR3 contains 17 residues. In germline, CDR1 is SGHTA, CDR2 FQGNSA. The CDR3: CASRPPSGGLTEETQYF. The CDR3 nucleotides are TGTGCCAGCAGGCCCCCCTCGGGGGGGCTGACGGAAGAGACCCAGTACTTC.

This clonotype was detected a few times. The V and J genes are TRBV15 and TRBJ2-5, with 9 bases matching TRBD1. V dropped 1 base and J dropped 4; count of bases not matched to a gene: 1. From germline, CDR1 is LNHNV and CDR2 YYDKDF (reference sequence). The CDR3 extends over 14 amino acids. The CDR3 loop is CATSRVGQGETQYF. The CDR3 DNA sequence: TGTGCCACCAGCAGAGTGGGACAGGGAGAGACCCAGTACTTC.

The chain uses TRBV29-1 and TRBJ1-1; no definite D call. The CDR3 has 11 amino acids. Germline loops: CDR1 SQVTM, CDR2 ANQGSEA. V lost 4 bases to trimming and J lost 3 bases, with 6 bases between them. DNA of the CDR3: TGCAGCGTTGCATTGGACACTGAAGCTTTCTTT. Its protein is CSVALDTEAFF.

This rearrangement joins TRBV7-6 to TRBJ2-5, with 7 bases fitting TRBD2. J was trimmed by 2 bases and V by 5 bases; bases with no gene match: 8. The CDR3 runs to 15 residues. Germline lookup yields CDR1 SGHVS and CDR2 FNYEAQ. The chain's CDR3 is CASSPGGWLQETQYF. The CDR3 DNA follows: TGTGCCAGCAGCCCGGGAGGATGGCTTCAAGAGACCCAGTACTTC.

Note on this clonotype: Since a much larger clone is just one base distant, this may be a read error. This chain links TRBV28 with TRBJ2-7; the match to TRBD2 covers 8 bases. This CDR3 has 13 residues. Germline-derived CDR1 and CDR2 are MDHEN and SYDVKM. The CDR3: CARSPGGHYEQYF. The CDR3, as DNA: TGTGCCCGCAGTCCGGGGGGGCATTACGAGCAGTACTTC.

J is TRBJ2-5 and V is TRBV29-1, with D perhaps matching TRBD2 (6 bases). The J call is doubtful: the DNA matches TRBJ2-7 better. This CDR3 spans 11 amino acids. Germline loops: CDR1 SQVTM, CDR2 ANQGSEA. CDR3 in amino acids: CSAAGRNEQYF. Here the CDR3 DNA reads TGCAGCGCCGCGGGGCGAAACGAGCAGTACTTC.

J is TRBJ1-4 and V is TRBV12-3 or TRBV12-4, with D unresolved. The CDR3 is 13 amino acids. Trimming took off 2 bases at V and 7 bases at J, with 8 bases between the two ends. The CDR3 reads CASSLSVTEKLFF. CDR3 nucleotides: TGTGCCAGCAGTTTATCCGTAACTGAAAAACTGTTTTTT.

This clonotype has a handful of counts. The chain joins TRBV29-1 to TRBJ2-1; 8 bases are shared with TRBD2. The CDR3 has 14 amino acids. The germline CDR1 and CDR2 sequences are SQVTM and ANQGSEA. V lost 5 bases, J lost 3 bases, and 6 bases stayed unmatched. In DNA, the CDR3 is TGCAGCGTTACGGGGGGGGGTCACTACAATGAGCAGTTCTTC. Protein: CSVTGGGHYNEQFF.

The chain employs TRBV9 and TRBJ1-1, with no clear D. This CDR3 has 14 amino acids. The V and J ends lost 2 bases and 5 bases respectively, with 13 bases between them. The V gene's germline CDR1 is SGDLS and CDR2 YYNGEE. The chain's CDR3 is CASSVSGRGTEAFF. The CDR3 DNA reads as TGTGCCAGCAGCGTCTCTGGGCGAGGGACTGAAGCTTTCTTT.

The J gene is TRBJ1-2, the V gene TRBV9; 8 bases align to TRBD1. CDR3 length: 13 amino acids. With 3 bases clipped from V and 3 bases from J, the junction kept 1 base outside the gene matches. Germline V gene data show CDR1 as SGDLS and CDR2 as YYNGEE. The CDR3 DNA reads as TGTGCCAGCAGCGGGGGACAGGACTATGGCTACACCTTC. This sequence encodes CASSGGQDYGYTF.

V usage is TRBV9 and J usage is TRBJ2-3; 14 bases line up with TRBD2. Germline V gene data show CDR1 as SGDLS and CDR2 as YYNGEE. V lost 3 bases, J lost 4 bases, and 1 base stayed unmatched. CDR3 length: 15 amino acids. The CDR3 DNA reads TGTGCCAGCAGCGGGACTAGCGGGAGGCCAGATACGCAGTATTTT. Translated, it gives CASSGTSGRPDTQYF.

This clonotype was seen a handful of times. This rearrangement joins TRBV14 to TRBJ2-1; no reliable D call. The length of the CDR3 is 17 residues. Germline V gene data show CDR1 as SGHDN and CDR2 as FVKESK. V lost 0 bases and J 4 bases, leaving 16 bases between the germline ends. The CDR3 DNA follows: TGTGCCAGCAGCCAAGATTTTTACGGAGTAGGGTACAATGAGCAGTTCTTC. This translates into CASSQDFYGVGYNEQFF. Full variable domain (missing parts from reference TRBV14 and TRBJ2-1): EAGVTQFPSHSVIEKGQTVTLRCDPISGHDNLYWYRRVMGKEIKFLLHFVKESKQDESGMPNNRFLAERTGGTYSTLKVQPAELEDSGVYFCASSQDFYGVGYNEQFFGPGTRLTVL.

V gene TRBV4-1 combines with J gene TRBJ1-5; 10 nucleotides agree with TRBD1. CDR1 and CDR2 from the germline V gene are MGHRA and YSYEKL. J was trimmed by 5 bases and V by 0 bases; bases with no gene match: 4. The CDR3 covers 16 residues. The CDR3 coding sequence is TGCGCCAGCAGCCAAGAGGGGACAGGGGTAGATCAGCCCCAGCATTTT. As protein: CASSQEGTGVDQPQHF.

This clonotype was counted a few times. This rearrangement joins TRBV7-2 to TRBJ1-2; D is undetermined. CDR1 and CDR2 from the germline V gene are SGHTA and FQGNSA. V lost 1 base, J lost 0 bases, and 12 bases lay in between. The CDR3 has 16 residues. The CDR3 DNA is TGTGCCAGCAGCTTAGAGGCCAGATACTCTAACTATGGCTACACCTTC. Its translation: CASSLEARYSNYGYTF. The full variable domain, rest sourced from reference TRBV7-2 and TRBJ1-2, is GAGVSQSPSNKVTEKGKDVELRCDPISGHTALYWYRQSLGQGLEFLIYFQGNSAPDKSGLPSDRFSAERTGGSVSTLTIQRTQQEDSAVYLCASSLEARYSNYGYTFGSGTRLTVV.

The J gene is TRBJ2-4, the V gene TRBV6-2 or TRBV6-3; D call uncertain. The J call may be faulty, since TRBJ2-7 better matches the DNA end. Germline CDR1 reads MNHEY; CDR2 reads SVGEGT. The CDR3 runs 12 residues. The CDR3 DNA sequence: TGTGCCAGCAGTGTCTACCTCTACGAGCAGTACTTC. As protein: CASSVYLYEQYF.

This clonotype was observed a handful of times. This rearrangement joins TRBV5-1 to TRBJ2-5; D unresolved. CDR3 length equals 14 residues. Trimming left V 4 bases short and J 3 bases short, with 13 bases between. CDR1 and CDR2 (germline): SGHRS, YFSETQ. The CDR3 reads CASSPDTSEETQYF. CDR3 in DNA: TGCGCCAGCAGCCCTGACACCTCAGAAGAGACCCAGTACTTC.

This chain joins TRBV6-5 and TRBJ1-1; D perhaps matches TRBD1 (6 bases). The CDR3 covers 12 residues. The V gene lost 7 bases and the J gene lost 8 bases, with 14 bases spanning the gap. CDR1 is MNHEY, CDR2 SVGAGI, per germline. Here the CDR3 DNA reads TGTGCCAGCATTACCTCAGGGGACGAAGCTTTCTTT. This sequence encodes CASITSGDEAFF.

CDR3 nucleotides: TGTGCCAGCAGCTTAAAGGGCGGGGAGAACACCGGGGAGCTGTTTTTT. This sequence encodes CASSLKGGENTGELFF. The chain joins TRBV7-3 to TRBJ2-2, with D maybe TRBD2 (6 bases). Trimming pared 1 base from V and 1 base from J, leaving 10 bases between. The CDR3 length is 16 residues. Germline V gene data show CDR1 as SGHTA and CDR2 as FQGTGA.

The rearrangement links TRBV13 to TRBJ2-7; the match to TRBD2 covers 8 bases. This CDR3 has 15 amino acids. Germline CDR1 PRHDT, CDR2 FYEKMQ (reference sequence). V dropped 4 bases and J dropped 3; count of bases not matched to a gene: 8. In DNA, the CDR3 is TGTGCCAGCAGCTCCCCGGGGGCGGGGGGCTACGAGCAGTACTTC. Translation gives CASSSPGAGGYEQYF.

The CDR3 DNA follows: TGCAGTGCTAGAGCTTTCCGGGACAGGGCCCAAGAGACCCAGTACTTC. It yields the protein CSARAFRDRAQETQYF. J is TRBJ2-5 and V is TRBV20-1, with TRBD1 matching 9 bases. V shed 1 base and J 1 base; nucleotides not matched to a gene: 7. CDR3 size: 16 residues. The germline V gene has CDR1 DFQATT and CDR2 SNEGSKA (reference sequence).

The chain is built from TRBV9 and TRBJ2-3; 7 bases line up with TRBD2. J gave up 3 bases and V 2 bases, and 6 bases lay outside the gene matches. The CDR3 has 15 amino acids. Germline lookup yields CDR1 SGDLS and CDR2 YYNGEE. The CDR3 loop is CASSVAGAITDTQYF. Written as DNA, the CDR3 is TGTGCCAGCAGCGTGGCGGGAGCCATAACAGATACGCAGTATTTT.

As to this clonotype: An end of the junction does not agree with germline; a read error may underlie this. The CDR3 here is CVSSLRGTSGGSYEQYF. The DNA of the CDR3 is TGTGTCAGCAGCTTAAGAGGGACTAGCGGGGGCTCCTACGAGCAGTACTTC. The V call is TRBV7-3, the J call TRBJ2-7; TRBD2 agrees at 14 bases. The CDR3 covers 17 residues. Per germline, CDR1 SGHTA and CDR2 FQGTGA.